The 3 T cell receptor beta chains in this list originate from one sample, sequenced in a study of blood T cell repertoires in COVID-19. The table came from immunoSEQ multiplex PCR; TCRdb's copy has only in-frame clones and leaves some out. This sample has about 88,000 clones, with roughly 89% found just once. Input material: peripheral blood. The receptor set was obtained from a woman aged 55 to 70 with COVID-19, enrolled during active disease.

The chain has TRBV2 and TRBJ1-5; the D is unclear. The germline V and J ends were trimmed by 7 bases and 2 bases, with 9 bases remaining between them. Germline CDR1 SNHLY, CDR2 FYNNEI. CDR3 length: 13 amino acids. The CDR3 sequence is CASNQVGNQPQHF. The CDR3 coding sequence is TGTGCCAGCAATCAGGTGGGCAATCAGCCCCAGCATTTT. The full variable domain, in which reference TRBV2 and TRBJ1-5 provide the parts outside the CDR3, is EPEVTQTPSHQVTQMGQEVILRCVPISNHLYFYWYRQILGQKVEFLVSFYNNEISEKSEIFDDQFSVERPDGSNFTLKIRSTKLEDSAMYFCASNQVGNQPQHFGDGTRLSIL.

The chain combines TRBV19 with TRBJ2-3, with 8 positions matching TRBD1. The V gene end was trimmed by 7 bases and the J gene end by 2 bases; junction bases not matched to a gene: 8. Germline V gene sequence: CDR1 LNHDA, CDR2 SQIVND (reference sequence). The CDR3 runs to 15 residues. CDR3 loop: CASTSTGAVTDTQYF. CDR3 nucleotide sequence: TGTGCCAGTACCTCGACAGGGGCAGTCACAGATACGCAGTATTTT. Filled out from reference TRBV19 and TRBJ2-3, the complete variable domain reads DGGITQSPKYLFRKEGQNVTLSCEQNLNHDAMYWYRQDPGQGLRLIYYSQIVNDFQKGDIAEGYSVSREKKESFPLTVTSAQKNPTAFYLCASTSTGAVTDTQYFGPGTRLTVL.

The V and J genes are TRBV30 and TRBJ1-2; D may be TRBD1 (5 bases). The germline V and J ends were trimmed by 0 bases and 4 bases, with 12 bases remaining between them. CDR3 size: 14 residues. Germline V CDR1 and CDR2: GTSNPN, SVGIG (reference sequence). The CDR3 region has the DNA TGTGCCTGGAGTGTACGGCAGGGCGGCTATGGCTACACCTTC. It specifies CAWSVRQGGYGYTF.